The 24 T cell receptor beta chains below all came from one sample that was sequenced in a study of blood T cell repertoires in COVID-19 (TCRdb year 2020). Library preparation was by the immunoSEQ multiplex PCR assay. The immuneACCESS repertoire file appears here via TCRdb, limited to in-frame rearrangements. These files lack a portion of the clones; in checked studies, under half of the deficit traces to unresolved V genes, and the cause of the others is not known. Here the sample has fewer than 650,000 clones; roughly 91% occur a single time. The biggest ten clones account for 7.8% of the sample. The sequenced sample was peripheral blood. These receptors all come from a woman aged 50 to 65 with COVID-19, enrolled during active disease.

The V and J genes are TRBV4-1 and TRBJ1-3, with D possibly matching TRBD1 (6 bases). V shed 2 bases and J shed 5 bases, with 16 bases lying between them. The CDR3 runs to 16 residues. CDR1 and CDR2 from the germline V gene are MGHRA and YSYEKL. The CDR3 nucleotides are TGCGCCAGCAGCCAATCCGTTCAGGGGATCAGAAACACCATATATTTT. This encodes CASSQSVQGIRNTIYF.

The chain is built from TRBV2 and TRBJ2-5, with D possibly matching TRBD2 (6 bases). The CDR3 covers 15 residues. Trimming cost V 8 bases and J 4 bases, with 20 bases left between them. Germline V gene sequence: CDR1 SNHLY, CDR2 FYNNEI. The DNA of the CDR3 is TGTGCCAGCGGGGCAGGCGGGGCCTCGGGAGAGACCCAGTACTTC. Its protein product is CASGAGGASGETQYF.

The genes are TRBV5-8 and TRBJ2-1, with 8 bases lining up with TRBD1. Germline assignment: CDR1 SGHTS and CDR2 YDEGEE. J was trimmed by 4 bases and V by 0 bases; bases with no gene match: 12. CDR3 size: 18 residues. The CDR3 nucleotides are TGTGCCAGCAGCTTGGAAGGCTTCGGGACAGGCAGTTACAATGAGCAGTTCTTC. Translating it yields CASSLEGFGTGSYNEQFF.

The chain combines TRBV29-1 with TRBJ1-5; weak D call: TRBD1 (5 bases). The germline V gene has CDR1 SQVTM and CDR2 ANQGSEA. The ends were cut back, 4 bases at V and 3 bases at J, with 10 bases in the middle. The CDR3 is 13 residues long. The CDR3 region is CSVAGQNNQPQHF. In nucleotides, the CDR3 is TGCAGCGTTGCAGGGCAGAACAATCAGCCCCAGCATTTT.

The chain links TRBV29-1 to TRBJ1-5; TRBD1 is a possible D gene (5 bases). Germline assignment: CDR1 SQVTM and CDR2 ANQGSEA. There are 14 residues in the CDR3. V lost 6 bases and J lost 4, with 16 bases in between. The CDR3 bases are TGCAGCGTCCCAGGGACGGAGGGTAATCAGCCCCAGCATTTT. Protein sequence: CSVPGTEGNQPQHF.

The gene calls are TRBV3-1 (or the pseudogene TRBV3-2) and TRBJ1-1, with TRBD1 as a possible D gene (6 bases). CDR3 length: 16 amino acids. The V and J ends lost 4 bases and 1 base respectively, with 16 bases between them. The germline gives CDR1 LGHDT, CDR2 YNNKEL (reference sequence). The CDR3 loop is CASSPRRGGGNTEAFF. CDR3 DNA: TGTGCCAGCAGCCCCAGGAGGGGGGGTGGGAACACTGAAGCTTTCTTT.

CDR3 DNA sequence: TGTGCCAGCACACTAGCTGCCCGGACTAGCGGGGAAGATACGCAGTATTTT. This sequence encodes CASTLAARTSGEDTQYF. The genes are TRBV5-6 and TRBJ2-3; 12 nucleotides align to TRBD2. The CDR3 consists of 17 residues. V dropped 6 bases and J dropped 5; count of bases not matched to a gene: 13. Per germline, CDR1 SGHDT and CDR2 YYEEEE.

V gene TRBV6-6 combines with J gene TRBJ2-7; 9 nucleotides agree with TRBD1. This CDR3 is 14 amino acids long. Trimming cost V 5 bases and J 2 bases; bases outside gene matches: 4. CDR1 and CDR2 (germline): MNHNY, SVGAGI (reference sequence). In nucleotides, the CDR3 is TGTGCCAGCAGTGCACAGGGGGCCCCCTACGAGCAGTACTTC. Its translation: CASSAQGAPYEQYF.

This chain joins TRBV6-1 and TRBJ1-1; TRBD1 aligns across 7 bases. After removal of 6 bases from V and 0 bases from J, the junction contained 1 base not matched to a gene. This CDR3 contains 13 residues. Germline assignment: CDR1 MNHNS and CDR2 SASEGT. CDR3 DNA: TGTGCCAGCAGCAGGGGGGTGAACACTGAAGCTTTCTTT. Protein product: CASSRGVNTEAFF.

This clone was seen only a few times. The chain couples TRBV4-2 to TRBJ1-1; 11 nucleotides align to TRBD1. This CDR3 is built from 14 residues. V lost 4 bases to trimming and J lost 5 bases; unmatched junction nucleotides: 3. Per germline, CDR1 LGHNA and CDR2 YNFKEQ. The CDR3 nucleotides are TGTGCCAGCAGCCGGGACAGGGGGGGGACTGAAGCTTTCTTT. Translating it yields CASSRDRGGTEAFF.

The chain employs TRBV11-2 and TRBJ2-7; maybe TRBD2 (5 bases). The germline V gene encodes CDR1 SGHAT and CDR2 FQNNGV. V lost 7 bases and J lost 6, with 16 bases in between. The CDR3 runs to 13 residues. CDR3 DNA sequence: TGTGCCAGCAACGGGATGCTAATGGGCGAGCAGTACTTC. Translated: CASNGMLMGEQYF.

The chain carries TRBV29-1 and TRBJ2-7, with 8 positions matching TRBD2. This CDR3 comprises 13 residues. The germline V gene encodes CDR1 SQVTM and CDR2 ANQGSEA. V trimming: 5 bases; J trimming: 2 bases; junction bases outside the gene matches: 5. CDR3 bases: TGCAGCGTTAGAAAGGGACTAGCCTACGAGCAGTACTTC. It specifies CSVRKGLAYEQYF.

Only one count was recorded for this clone. This chain connects TRBV7-3 to TRBJ2-1, with 7 bases that match TRBD1. The V and J ends lost 0 bases and 6 bases, in that order; junction bases with no gene match: 8. This CDR3 region has 16 residues. From germline, CDR1 is SGHTA and CDR2 FQGTGA. CDR3 sequence reads: CASSLTRGPPSNEQFF. CDR3 nucleotide sequence: TGTGCCAGCAGCTTAACTAGGGGGCCCCCCTCCAATGAGCAGTTCTTC.

This rearrangement joins TRBV6-5 to TRBJ1-1, with D possibly matching TRBD1 (5 bases). In germline, CDR1 is MNHEY, CDR2 SVGAGI. The V end was cut by 6 bases, the J end by 3 bases, with 14 bases between. CDR3 length: 14 amino acids. The CDR3 reads CASSLSGHDTEAFF. The CDR3 nucleotides read TGTGCCAGCAGCCTCTCCGGACACGACACTGAAGCTTTCTTT.

Concerning this clone: Other DNA sequences in this specimen translate into the identical CDR3. The genes are TRBV7-2 and TRBJ2-7; TRBD1 is a possible D gene (5 bases). The CDR3 is 14 amino acids. The V and J ends lost 1 base and 2 bases respectively, with 9 bases between them. Germline CDR1 SGHTA, CDR2 FQGNSA. CDR3 loop: CASSLGPGPYEQYF. DNA for the CDR3: TGTGCCAGCAGCTTAGGACCAGGGCCCTACGAGCAGTACTTC.

Remarks on this clone: Other DNA sequences in the same sample also yield this CDR3. The V gene is TRBV30, the J gene TRBJ1-2; perhaps TRBD1 as D (5 bases). This CDR3 has 12 residues. Trimming cost V 5 bases and J 8 bases, with 15 bases left between them. Looked up from germline, CDR1 is GTSNPN and CDR2 is SVGIG (reference sequence). CDR3 coding DNA: TGTGCCTGGCGCACGGGGGGAGGCGGCTACACCTTC. It codes for CAWRTGGGGYTF.

The V and J genes are TRBV27 and TRBJ1-2; 10 positions match TRBD1. V shed 6 bases and J 5 bases; nucleotides not matched to a gene: 9. Germline CDR1 reads MNHEY; CDR2 reads SMNVEV (reference sequence). The CDR3 runs 15 residues. The CDR3 DNA sequence: TGTGCCAGCAGCCCGGGACAGGGGAAGAAGTATGGCTACACCTTC. This translates into CASSPGQGKKYGYTF.

The chain is built from TRBV12-2 and TRBJ2-1; the DNA was not used to check the table's D call, TRBD2. TRBV12-2 is given as a pseudogene. This CDR3 contains 18 residues. The DNA for the CDR3 is TGTGCAAGTCGCTCCAGAGGAGGGGTGCCAAGTAGGTACAATGAGCAGTTCTTC. Its translation: CASRSRGGVPSRYNEQFF.

This clone was found once. This chain uses TRBV4-1 with TRBJ1-3; D is unclear. The CDR3 runs 15 residues. V lost 1 base to trimming and J lost 2 bases, with 9 bases between them. Germline V gene lookup returns CDR1 MGHRA and CDR2 YSYEKL. CDR3: CASSQAQITGNTIYF. The CDR3 nucleotides read TGCGCCAGCAGCCAAGCCCAGATCACTGGAAACACCATATATTTT.

Remarks on this clone: This sample also contains other DNA sequences that code for the same CDR3. The chain recombines TRBV5-4 with TRBJ2-7, with TRBD1 as a possible D gene (5 bases). The CDR3 runs 13 residues. V lost 1 base and J 2 bases, leaving 7 bases between the germline ends. CDR1 and CDR2 from the germline V gene are SGHNT and YYREEE (reference sequence). The CDR3, as DNA: TGTGCCAGCAGCTTGACAGGAACCTACGAGCAGTACTTC. Translation: CASSLTGTYEQYF.

This rearrangement joins TRBV2 to TRBJ1-6; tentative D call: TRBD1 (6 bases). There are 15 residues in the CDR3. Germline CDR1 and CDR2: SNHLY and FYNNEI. V lost 3 bases and J lost 9, with 15 bases in between. DNA of the CDR3: TGTGCCAGCAGTGACTCGACAGGTCCTAGTTCACCCCTCCACTTT. As protein: CASSDSTGPSSPLHF.

This clone has a single count. The J gene is TRBJ2-7, the V gene TRBV5-4; 9 bases line up with TRBD2. Germline V gene data show CDR1 as SGHNT and CDR2 as YYREEE (reference sequence). The junction had 9 bases not matched to a gene; V was cut back by 8 bases and J by 0 bases. The CDR3 runs to 15 residues. CDR3 sequence reads: CASAAGGASSYEQYF. In DNA form, the CDR3 reads TGTGCCAGTGCTGCGGGGGGGGCTAGCTCCTACGAGCAGTACTTC.

The chain recombines TRBV12-3 or TRBV12-4 with TRBJ2-3, with 7 bases lining up with TRBD2. The J segment lost 1 base and the V segment lost 8 bases, leaving 3 bases of the junction unmatched. This CDR3 is 13 amino acids long. The CDR3 region has the DNA TGTGCCAGCGATCGGGGGGGCACAGATACGCAGTATTTT. Amino acid sequence: CASDRGGTDTQYF.

The V and J genes are TRBV18 and TRBJ2-2; weak D call: TRBD2 (7 bases). This CDR3 is 15 amino acids long. The germline V gene encodes CDR1 KGHSH and CDR2 LQKENI. The germline V and J ends were trimmed by 4 bases and 6 bases, with 15 bases remaining between them. CDR3 bases: TGTGCCAGCTCACTAGGCGGGGGCCGGTCCGGGGAGCTGTTTTTT. It yields the protein CASSLGGGRSGELFF.